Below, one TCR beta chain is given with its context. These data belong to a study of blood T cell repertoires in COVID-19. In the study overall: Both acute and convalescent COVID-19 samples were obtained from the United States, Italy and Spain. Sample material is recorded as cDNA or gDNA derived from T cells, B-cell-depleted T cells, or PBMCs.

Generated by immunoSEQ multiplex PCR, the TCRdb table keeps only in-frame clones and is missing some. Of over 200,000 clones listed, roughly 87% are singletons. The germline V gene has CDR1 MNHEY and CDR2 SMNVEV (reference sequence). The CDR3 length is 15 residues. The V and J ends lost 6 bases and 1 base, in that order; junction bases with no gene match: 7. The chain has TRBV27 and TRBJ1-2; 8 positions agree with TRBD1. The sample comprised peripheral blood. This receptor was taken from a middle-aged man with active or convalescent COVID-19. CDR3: CASSPTGGSNYGYTF. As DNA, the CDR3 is TGTGCCAGCAGCCCCACAGGGGGAAGTAACTATGGCTACACCTTC.